This T cell receptor beta chain is from a study of T cells in Graves' hyperthyroidism and ophthalmopathy. Patients with uncontrolled infections, other autoimmune diseases, pregnancy or lactation were excluded. Together with thyroid ultrasound, orbital computed tomography, serum thyroxine and TRAb, clinical symptoms were used for diagnoses. Using RNA transcripts as the source, TCR beta CDR3 regions were amplified. HTBI primers were the set used in a first-round RT-PCR of the TCR CDR3. TCRdb called the multiplex PCR reads again in MiXCR, with one record for every CDR3 protein. The table lists under 250,000 distinct CDR3 sequences, roughly 15% of them singletons. There are 16 residues in the CDR3. V lost 2 bases and J lost 4; bases outside the gene matches: 9. The germline CDR1 and CDR2 sequences are MGHRA and YSYEKL.

The sequencing sample was made of blood. This clonotype was obtained from a man aged 50 or older with Graves' hyperthyroidism. The J gene is TRBJ2-5, the V gene TRBV4-1; 8 bases are shared with TRBD2. The CDR3 protein is CASSQNTGTRGETQYF. DNA of the CDR3: TGCGCCAGCAGCCAAAATACCGGGACTAGAGGAGAGACCCAGTACTTC.